These 14 T cell receptor beta chains came from one sample sequenced in a study of blood T cell repertoires in COVID-19. Generated by immunoSEQ multiplex PCR, the TCRdb table keeps only in-frame clones and is missing some. The sample holds more than 200,000 clones, nearly 90% seen once. The sequenced sample consisted of PBMCs or T cells enriched from blood (not recorded which). The receptors originated from a woman in her 30s with acute COVID-19.

V usage is TRBV10-3 and J usage is TRBJ1-3; D remains unclear. The length of the CDR3 is 14 residues. Germline values: CDR1 ENHRY, CDR2 SYGVKD. Trimming left V 3 bases short and J 0 bases short, with 6 bases between. DNA of the CDR3: TGTGCCATCAGTGATAACAACTCTGGAAACACCATATATTTT. Its translation: CAISDNNSGNTIYF.

The chain is built from TRBV24-1 and TRBJ1-1; D is possibly TRBD1 (5 bases). The CDR3 is 12 amino acids. V lost 9 bases and J 1 base, leaving 8 bases between the germline ends. Looked up from germline, CDR1 is KGHDR and CDR2 is SFDVKD. The DNA for the CDR3 is TGTGCCACCCGGGACTCGAACACTGAAGCTTTCTTT. Protein sequence: CATRDSNTEAFF.

This clone has just one count. CDR3 nucleotide sequence: TGTGCCAGCTCCCAGGGGAACCAAGAGACCCAGTACTTC. Translated: CASSQGNQETQYF. This rearrangement joins TRBV18 to TRBJ2-5; tentatively, D is TRBD1 (6 bases). The V gene lost 6 bases and the J gene lost 0 bases, with 8 bases spanning the gap. Germline CDR1 and CDR2: KGHSH and LQKENI. The CDR3 has 13 residues.

This chain joins TRBV18 and TRBJ1-1; D remains unclear. Germline assignment: CDR1 KGHSH and CDR2 LQKENI. This CDR3 comprises 16 residues. Trimming took off 3 bases at V and 1 base at J, with 15 bases between the two ends. CDR3 loop: CASSPLATHENTEAFF. The CDR3 nucleotides are TGTGCCAGCTCACCCCTCGCGACACATGAGAACACTGAAGCTTTCTTT.

The gene calls are TRBV11-3 and TRBJ2-1, with a weak D call TRBD2 (6 bases). Trimming stripped 1 base from V and 7 bases from J, with 23 bases between. The CDR3 loop spans 18 amino acids. Germline loops: CDR1 SGHNT, CDR2 YENEEA. The CDR3 region is CASSLASAGTLASNEQFF. In DNA, the CDR3 is TGTGCCAGCAGCTTAGCTAGTGCGGGGACGCTTGCGAGTAATGAGCAGTTCTTC.

V is TRBV28 and J is TRBJ1-1; D might be TRBD1 (5 bases). The ends were cut back, 4 bases at V and 8 bases at J, with 11 bases in the middle. Germline-derived CDR1 and CDR2 are MDHEN and SYDVKM. This CDR3 contains 12 residues. The CDR3 coding sequence is TGTGCCAGCAGTTGGACAAACTCGGAAGCTTTCTTT. Its protein product is CASSWTNSEAFF.

CDR3 sequence: CASSLGAGTPTTADTQYF. The CDR3 nucleotides are TGTGCCAGCAGCTTAGGGGCCGGGACTCCTACAACCGCAGATACGCAGTATTTT. This chain uses TRBV11-2 with TRBJ2-3; a possible D gene is TRBD2 (6 bases). The germline V gene encodes CDR1 SGHAT and CDR2 FQNNGV. The CDR3 runs to 18 residues. The ends were cut back, 1 base at V and 4 bases at J, with 21 bases in the middle.

The J gene is TRBJ2-7, the V gene TRBV7-9; 8 bases are shared with TRBD2. V shed 5 bases, J shed 2 bases, and the junction held 5 bases outside the gene matches. Per germline, CDR1 SEHNR and CDR2 FQNEAQ (reference sequence). The CDR3 has 14 residues. This CDR3 is CASSREGGAYEQYF. CDR3 DNA: TGTGCCAGCAGCCGGGAGGGGGGAGCCTACGAGCAGTACTTC.

This rearrangement joins TRBV3-1 (or the pseudogene TRBV3-2) to TRBJ2-7; 8 positions agree with TRBD2. Germline values: CDR1 LGHDT, CDR2 YNNKEL (reference sequence). Trimming removed 0 bases from V and 6 bases from J; junction bases left unmatched: 7. This CDR3 is built from 15 residues. The CDR3 is CASSQDGAGASEQYF. CDR3 bases: TGTGCCAGCAGCCAAGACGGAGCGGGGGCAAGCGAGCAGTACTTC.

V is TRBV11-2 and J is TRBJ1-1, with D maybe TRBD1 (5 bases). CDR3 size: 17 residues. Trimming took 0 bases from V and 5 from J, leaving 19 bases between them. Germline assignment: CDR1 SGHAT and CDR2 FQNNGV. The CDR3 bases are TGTGCCAGCAGCTTAGAGGCCCTCGGCAGGGTAAAGACTGAAGCTTTCTTT. Protein product: CASSLEALGRVKTEAFF.

The V and J genes are TRBV6-5 and TRBJ2-7; 7 bases are a match to TRBD2. In germline, CDR1 is MNHEY, CDR2 SVGAGI. The CDR3 consists of 11 residues. The V gene end was trimmed by 6 bases and the J gene end by 5 bases; junction bases not matched to a gene: 1. As DNA, the CDR3 is TGTGCCAGCAGCCGGGAGGACGAGCAGTACTTC. Its translation is CASSREDEQYF.

This clone was seen a single time. This chain links TRBV6-5 with TRBJ2-7, with 9 bases aligning to TRBD1. Germline V gene data show CDR1 as MNHEY and CDR2 as SVGAGI. V gave up 5 bases and J gave up 6 bases; unmatched junction bases: 14. This CDR3 has 16 amino acids. CDR3 amino acids: CASSNLLPGQGGEQYF. The DNA for the CDR3 is TGTGCCAGCAGTAACTTATTACCGGGACAGGGAGGCGAGCAGTACTTC.

This rearrangement joins TRBV7-9 to TRBJ2-7; 7 nucleotides agree with TRBD1. Trimming at V came to 5 bases and at J to 4 bases, leaving 8 bases not matched to a gene. The CDR3 has 14 residues. Germline values: CDR1 SEHNR, CDR2 FQNEAQ (reference sequence). The CDR3 reads CASSIRDSWYEQYF. CDR3 in DNA: TGTGCCAGCAGCATCCGGGACAGTTGGTACGAGCAGTACTTC. The complete variable domain, with remaining parts taken from reference TRBV7-9 and TRBJ2-7, reads DTGVSQNPRHKITKRGQNVTFRCDPISEHNRLYWYRQTLGQGPEFLTYFQNEAQLEKSRLLSDRFSAERPKGSFSTLEIQRTEQGDSAMYLCASSIRDSWYEQYFGPGTRLTVT.

This clone has only a few counts. The CDR3 nucleotides read TGTGCCAGCAGTCCCTACAGTCCTACTAATGAAAAACTGTTTTTT. Protein product: CASSPYSPTNEKLFF. The V call is TRBV27, the J call TRBJ1-4; D gene ambiguous. This CDR3 comprises 15 residues. V lost 5 bases to trimming and J lost 2 bases, with 12 bases between them. Looked up from germline, CDR1 is MNHEY and CDR2 is SMNVEV (reference sequence).